This TCR beta chain was identified during a study of blood T cell repertoires in COVID-19. In the study overall: Samples of COVID-19 (acute and convalescent) were obtained from the United States, Italy and Spain.

Original methodology: Nucleated cell counts were estimated from reference gene primer amplification. Using immunoSEQ multiplex PCR, the repertoire was profiled, and TCRdb retains in-frame clones only, with some absent. V, J and clone size are taken as reported in that table, and D and trimming were inferred from the DNA itself. Counted here are 90,000 to 120,000 clones, 60% to 85% occurring once; the ten biggest clones make up about 4.3%. V dropped 0 bases and J dropped 3; count of bases not matched to a gene: 4. The CDR3 runs to 15 residues. The V gene's germline CDR1 is MNHEY and CDR2 SVGAGI. The chain combines TRBV6-5 with TRBJ2-5, with TRBD2 matching 7 bases. The TCR originated in a man aged 70-80 years with acute or convalescent COVID-19. Input material: peripheral blood. The CDR3 is CASSYSSAGEETQYF. Here the CDR3 DNA reads TGTGCCAGCAGTTACTCATCCGCGGGGGAAGAGACCCAGTACTTC.